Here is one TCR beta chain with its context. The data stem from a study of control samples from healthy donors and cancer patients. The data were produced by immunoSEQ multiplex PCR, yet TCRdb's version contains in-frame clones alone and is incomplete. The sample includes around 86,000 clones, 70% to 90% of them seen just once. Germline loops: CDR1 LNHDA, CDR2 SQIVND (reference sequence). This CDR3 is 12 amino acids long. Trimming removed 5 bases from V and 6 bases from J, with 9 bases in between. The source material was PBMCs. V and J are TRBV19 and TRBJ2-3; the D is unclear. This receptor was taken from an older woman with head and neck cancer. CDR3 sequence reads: CASSAVADTQYF. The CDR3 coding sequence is TGTGCCAGTAGTGCCGTGGCCGATACGCAGTATTTT.